These 31 T cell receptor beta chains originate from one sample sequenced in a study of blood T cell repertoires in COVID-19. Clones were sequenced by immunoSEQ multiplex PCR, and TCRdb holds only the in-frame ones, with some missing. The sample holds some 12,000 clones; 70% to 75% are singletons and the top ten take around 31%. Sequencing input: peripheral blood. The source is a human donor in a cohort sampled during active COVID-19.

The gene calls are TRBV4-2 and TRBJ2-7; 8 positions agree with TRBD2. The CDR3 is made up of 15 amino acids. V was pared by 2 bases and J by 0 bases, with 3 bases of the junction left unmatched. Germline V gene data show CDR1 as LGHNA and CDR2 as YNFKEQ. CDR3 bases: TGTGCCAGCAGCCAATCCAGCGGGAGCTCCTACGAGCAGTACTTC. Its protein product is CASSQSSGSSYEQYF.

V and J are TRBV19 and TRBJ2-7; no definite D call. The CDR3 length is 10 residues. Trimming took 9 bases from V and 6 from J, leaving 9 bases between them. CDR1 is LNHDA and CDR2 is SQIVND in the germline V gene (reference sequence). In DNA, the CDR3 is TGTGCCAGCCCCCTCCTCGAGCAGTACTTC. It specifies CASPLLEQYF.

The V gene is TRBV19, the J gene TRBJ2-3; 10 bases fit TRBD2. The V gene's germline CDR1 is LNHDA and CDR2 SQIVND (reference sequence). The CDR3 is made up of 16 amino acids. Unmatched junction bases numbered 14, after V lost 9 bases and J lost 5 bases. The CDR3 nucleotides are TGTGCCAGCAAAAGCGGGAGGGCCGATGGAGGAGATACGCAGTATTTT. It specifies CASKSGRADGGDTQYF.

The rearrangement joins TRBV5-4 to TRBJ2-7; TRBD1 matches at 9 bases. With V trimmed by 3 bases and J by 1 base, 5 bases remained unmatched. The CDR3 loop spans 15 amino acids. Per germline, CDR1 SGHNT and CDR2 YYREEE (reference sequence). The CDR3, as DNA: TGTGCCAGCAGCTCGACAGGGGGTGCATCCTACGAGCAGTACTTC. It yields the protein CASSSTGGASYEQYF.

The gene calls are TRBV20-1 and TRBJ2-3; no clear D gene. Germline CDR1 reads DFQATT; CDR2 reads SNEGSKA (reference sequence). V was clipped by 5 bases and J by 3 bases, with 6 bases between them. The CDR3 covers 11 residues. CDR3 loop: CSAFHTDTQYF. The CDR3 DNA follows: TGCAGTGCTTTTCATACAGATACGCAGTATTTT.

The J gene is TRBJ1-6, the V gene TRBV30; D remains ambiguous. The CDR3 is 11 residues long. The germline V gene encodes CDR1 GTSNPN and CDR2 SVGIG (reference sequence). The germline V and J ends were trimmed by 0 bases and 14 bases, with 8 bases remaining between them. In nucleotides, the CDR3 is TGTGCCTGGAGTGTAGGGAGGACCCTCCACTTT. It is translated as CAWSVGRTLHF.

J is TRBJ2-1 and V is TRBV6-6; maybe TRBD1 (5 bases). The germline V and J ends were trimmed by 4 bases and 8 bases, with 9 bases remaining between them. Germline V lookup: CDR1 MNHNY, CDR2 SVGAGI (reference sequence). The CDR3 covers 12 residues. This CDR3 is CASSFTGDEQFF. The CDR3 region has the DNA TGTGCCAGCAGTTTTACAGGAGATGAGCAGTTCTTC.

This chain joins TRBV9 and TRBJ2-2, with 7 bases matching TRBD2. V lost 4 bases, J lost 7 bases, and 13 bases stayed unmatched. CDR1 and CDR2 from the germline V gene are SGDLS and YYNGEE. The CDR3 has 16 residues. The CDR3 DNA sequence: TGTGCCAGCAGCCCCGAGGAACTAGCGAGGGGCGGGGAGCTGTTTTTT. Its protein is CASSPEELARGGELFF. Looking up the rest from reference TRBV9 and TRBJ2-2 gives the full variable domain: DSGVTQTPKHLITATGQRVTLRCSPRSGDLSVYWYQQSLDQGLQFLIQYYNGEERAKGNILERFSAQQFPDLHSELNLSSLELGDSALYFCASSPEELARGGELFFGEGSRLTVL.

The sample holds a few counts of this clone. CDR3 bases: TGTGCCAGCAGCGAATATAGGGGGACAGGGACCTACGAGCAGTACTTC. Translation: CASSEYRGTGTYEQYF. The chain has TRBV6-2 or TRBV6-3 and TRBJ2-7, with TRBD1 matching over 9 bases. Germline V lookup: CDR1 MNHEY, CDR2 SVGEGT. The trim removed 6 bases at V and 2 bases at J, leaving 11 bases unmatched. This CDR3 has 16 amino acids.

The chain carries TRBV4-2 and TRBJ2-6; 7 bases align to TRBD2. Looked up from germline, CDR1 is LGHNA and CDR2 is YNFKEQ. Losses at the gene ends were 0 bases for V and 0 bases for J; bases not matched to a gene: 8. The CDR3 sequence is 19 residues long. CDR3 sequence (DNA): TGTGCCAGCAGCCAAGAAGCGGGACTGCCTAACTCTGGGGCCAACGTCCTGACTTTC. Translation: CASSQEAGLPNSGANVLTF.

This clone was counted once. V is TRBV6-1 and J is TRBJ2-4, with 7 bases fitting TRBD1. The CDR3 is made up of 16 amino acids. V shed 4 bases and J 1 base; nucleotides not matched to a gene: 7. Germline V CDR1 and CDR2: MNHNS, SASEGT. The CDR3 DNA reads TGTGCCAGCAGTGCACAGGGGCGGGTGGCCAAAAACATTCAGTACTTC. This encodes CASSAQGRVAKNIQYF.

This rearrangement joins TRBV5-1 to TRBJ1-2, with unresolved D. Germline assignment: CDR1 SGHRS and CDR2 YFSETQ. CDR3 length: 14 amino acids. Trimming removed 1 base at V and 4 bases at J, with 11 bases between. CDR3 nucleotide sequence: TGCGCCAGCAGCTTGACTGGGGAGGGCTATGGCTACACCTTC. The encoded protein is CASSLTGEGYGYTF.

CDR3 DNA: TGTGCCAGCTCAAAGACAGGACGCTATGGACTAGCGGGAGCCCTTGGCAACAATGAGCAGTTCTTC. Amino acids: CASSKTGRYGLAGALGNNEQFF. This rearrangement joins TRBV18 to TRBJ2-1, with 13 bases identical to TRBD2. CDR1 and CDR2 from the germline V gene are KGHSH and LQKENI. J lost 5 bases, V lost 5 bases, and 24 bases had no gene match. This CDR3 region has 22 residues.

The rearrangement links TRBV28 to TRBJ1-2, with 9 bases matching TRBD1. Looked up from germline, CDR1 is MDHEN and CDR2 is SYDVKM. Trimming cost V 5 bases and J 6 bases; bases outside gene matches: 10. The CDR3 length is 15 residues. CDR3 in DNA: TGTGCCAGCAGTCCACGGACAGGGGCGATTGATGGCTACACCTTC. Protein product: CASSPRTGAIDGYTF.

The chain links TRBV19 to TRBJ1-3; D gene ambiguous. The CDR3 length is 14 residues. CDR1 is LNHDA and CDR2 is SQIVND in the germline V gene (reference sequence). Trimming took 3 bases from V and 0 from J, leaving 6 bases between them. The CDR3: CASSIELSGNTIYF. CDR3 sequence (DNA): TGTGCCAGTAGTATTGAACTCTCTGGAAACACCATATATTTT.

In nucleotides, the CDR3 is TGCAGTGCTAGTTCGGCGGTTTATAATTCACCCCTCCACTTT. It specifies CSASSAVYNSPLHF. The chain has TRBV20-1 and TRBJ1-6; D is ambiguous. The germline V and J ends were trimmed by 3 bases and 4 bases, with 10 bases remaining between them. The CDR3 is 14 amino acids. The germline gives CDR1 DFQATT, CDR2 SNEGSKA (reference sequence).

This rearrangement joins TRBV7-6 to TRBJ2-5, with a tentative D call TRBD2 (6 bases). CDR3 size: 16 residues. Per the germline V gene, CDR1 is SGHVS and CDR2 is FNYEAQ. The V and J ends lost 3 bases and 1 base respectively, with 15 bases between them. As DNA, the CDR3 is TGTGCCAGCAGCTTTTATAGCGGAAGCCTCCAAGAGACCCAGTACTTC. It is translated as CASSFYSGSLQETQYF.

This clone was seen a handful of times. Other DNA sequences of this sample code for an identical CDR3. The V gene is TRBV6-6, the J gene TRBJ2-7, with a weak D call TRBD2 (7 bases). The germline gives CDR1 MNHNY, CDR2 SVGAGI (reference sequence). The length of the CDR3 is 13 residues. Trimming left V 2 bases short and J 7 bases short, with 12 bases between. The chain's CDR3 is CASSYGGAGEQYF. The CDR3 coding sequence is TGTGCCAGCAGTTACGGGGGGGCGGGGGAGCAGTACTTC.

This clone was observed a few times. The chain joins TRBV5-1 to TRBJ2-7; D is perhaps TRBD2 (5 bases). In germline, CDR1 is SGHRS, CDR2 YFSETQ. The CDR3 sequence is 13 residues long. V lost 4 bases to trimming and J lost 1 base, with 9 bases between them. As DNA, the CDR3 is TGCGCCAGCAGCCGTACTAGTTCCTACGAGCAGTACTTC. Translation: CASSRTSSYEQYF.

The chain links TRBV28 to TRBJ1-5; TRBD1 matches 7 bases. The germline gives CDR1 MDHEN, CDR2 SYDVKM. This CDR3 has 16 residues. Trimming cost V 3 bases and J 4 bases; bases outside gene matches: 9. CDR3 sequence: CASSFLGDRQNQPQHF. The CDR3 region has the DNA TGTGCCAGCAGTTTCCTCGGGGACAGACAAAATCAGCCCCAGCATTTT.

The chain carries TRBV15 and TRBJ2-3; a possible D gene is TRBD2 (6 bases). This CDR3 spans 13 amino acids. Trimming cost V 5 bases and J 6 bases, with 12 bases left between them. Germline assignment: CDR1 LNHNV and CDR2 YYDKDF (reference sequence). The CDR3 region has the DNA TGTGCCACCAGCGTCCTCCGGGGGGATACGCAGTATTTT. Protein: CATSVLRGDTQYF.

The DNA for the CDR3 is TGTGCCAGTAGTTTCCGGGACAGGGCATCCTCCTACGAGCAGTACTTC. This gives the protein CASSFRDRASSYEQYF. V and J are TRBV19 and TRBJ2-7, with 9 bases matching TRBD1. The germline V gene encodes CDR1 LNHDA and CDR2 SQIVND (reference sequence). Unmatched junction bases numbered 8, after V lost 5 bases and J lost 0 bases. The CDR3 runs 16 residues.

The gene calls are TRBV5-1 and TRBJ1-2; 10 bases map to TRBD1. With 4 bases clipped from V and 8 bases from J, the junction kept 8 bases outside the gene matches. Germline CDR1 and CDR2: SGHRS and YFSETQ. This CDR3 is built from 14 residues. The CDR3, as DNA: TGCGCCAGCAGCAATACCGGGACAGGGGAAGGCTACACCTTC. The encoded protein is CASSNTGTGEGYTF.

The rearrangement links TRBV28 to TRBJ1-2, with 8 bases matching TRBD1. CDR1 MDHEN and CDR2 SYDVKM come from the germline V gene. Unmatched junction bases numbered 7, after V lost 5 bases and J lost 2 bases. The length of the CDR3 is 15 residues. CDR3 region: CASSLPGGGNYGYTF. The CDR3 region has the DNA TGTGCCAGCAGTCTCCCAGGGGGCGGAAACTATGGCTACACCTTC.

The chain carries TRBV15 and TRBJ2-7; 7 bases are shared with TRBD2. After removal of 1 base from V and 3 bases from J, the junction contained 6 bases not matched to a gene. The CDR3 runs 15 residues. Looked up from germline, CDR1 is LNHNV and CDR2 is YYDKDF (reference sequence). The CDR3 bases are TGTGCCACCAGCAGAGTGGTTGGGAGGGGCTACGAGCAGTACTTC. This gives the protein CATSRVVGRGYEQYF.

The chain is built from TRBV4-1 and TRBJ2-2; D is ambiguous. The CDR3 covers 15 residues. Trimming shortened V by 1 base and J by 4 bases, and 10 bases separated the two germline ends. Per the germline V gene, CDR1 is MGHRA and CDR2 is YSYEKL. CDR3 residues: CASSQVQSGTGELFF. In DNA, the CDR3 is TGCGCCAGCAGCCAAGTGCAATCAGGCACCGGGGAGCTGTTTTTT.

V gene TRBV10-3 combines with J gene TRBJ2-7, with D possibly being TRBD1 (5 bases). Germline CDR1 is ENHRY and CDR2 is SYGVKD. V was trimmed by 5 bases and J by 6 bases, leaving 14 bases between them. The CDR3 totals 13 residues. The CDR3 loop reads CAISYQGWVEQYF. The CDR3 nucleotides read TGTGCCATCAGTTACCAGGGTTGGGTCGAGCAGTACTTC.

The chain is built from TRBV3-1 (or the pseudogene TRBV3-2) and TRBJ1-2; a weak D match, TRBD1 (6 bases). Trimming took off 4 bases at V and 4 bases at J, with 19 bases between the two ends. CDR3 length: 16 residues. The germline V gene has CDR1 LGHDT and CDR2 YNNKEL (reference sequence). The CDR3 loop is CASSPRSLQGTYGYTF. In nucleotides, the CDR3 is TGTGCCAGCAGCCCAAGATCTTTACAGGGTACCTATGGCTACACCTTC.

This clone has only a few counts. The J gene is TRBJ2-2, the V gene TRBV5-1, with TRBD2 matching 10 bases. The CDR3 spans 17 residues. Germline V lookup: CDR1 SGHRS, CDR2 YFSETQ. The ends lost 0 bases at V and 1 base at J; junction bases unmatched: 3. The DNA for the CDR3 is TGCGCCAGCAGCTTGGGACTAGCGGGCCTGAACACCGGGGAGCTGTTTTTT. Translation gives CASSLGLAGLNTGELFF.

This chain connects TRBV27 to TRBJ2-2, with D maybe TRBD1 (6 bases). The CDR3 is 14 residues long. V dropped 2 bases and J dropped 7 bases, with 11 bases sitting between them. CDR1 MNHEY and CDR2 SMNVEV come from the germline V gene (reference sequence). In nucleotides, the CDR3 is TGTGCCAGCAGTTTAGGCAGGGGAAGCGGGGAGCTGTTTTTT. This sequence encodes CASSLGRGSGELFF.

This clone was observed a handful of times. The chain is built from TRBV19 and TRBJ1-1; D unclear. CDR3 length: 13 amino acids. V lost 7 bases and J 2 bases, leaving 11 bases between the germline ends. The V gene's germline CDR1 is LNHDA and CDR2 SQIVND (reference sequence). The CDR3 bases are TGTGCCAGTACCGACTGGAGAAACACTGAAGCTTTCTTT. It encodes CASTDWRNTEAFF.